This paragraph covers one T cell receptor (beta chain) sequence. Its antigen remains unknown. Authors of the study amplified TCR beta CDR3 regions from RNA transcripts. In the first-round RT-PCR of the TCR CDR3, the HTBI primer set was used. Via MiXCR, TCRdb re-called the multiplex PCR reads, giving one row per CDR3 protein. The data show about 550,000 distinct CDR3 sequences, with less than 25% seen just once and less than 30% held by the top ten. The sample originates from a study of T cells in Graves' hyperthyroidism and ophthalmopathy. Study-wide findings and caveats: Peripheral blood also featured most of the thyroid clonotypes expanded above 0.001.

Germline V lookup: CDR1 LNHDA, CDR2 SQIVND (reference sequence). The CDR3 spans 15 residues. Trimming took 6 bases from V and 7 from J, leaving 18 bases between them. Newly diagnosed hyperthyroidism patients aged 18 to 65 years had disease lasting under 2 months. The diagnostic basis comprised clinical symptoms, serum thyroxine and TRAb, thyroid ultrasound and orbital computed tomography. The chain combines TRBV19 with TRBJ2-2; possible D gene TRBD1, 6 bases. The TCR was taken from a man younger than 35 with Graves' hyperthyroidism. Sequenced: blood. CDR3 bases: TGTGCCAGTAGGGTACGAGGGGGTTCTGGCGGGGAGCTGTTTTTT. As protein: CASRVRGGSGGELFF.